The clone carrying this TCR beta chain was counted between two and nine times. The target antigen is unknown. PCR amplification relied on 60 Vbeta primers (plus 13 Jbeta primers). As handled by the study authors: Roughly 11 million shared chains were among the roughly 80 million unique TCR beta chains that a later analysis counted. The data were produced by immunoSEQ multiplex PCR, yet TCRdb's version contains in-frame clones alone and is incomplete. For V, J and clone size, that table is used; D and trimming come from the DNA. The profile shows approximately 290,000 clones, 75% to 90% of them singletons. The sample originates from a study of cytomegalovirus exposure and HLA in healthy donors. Study results and caveats: In an earlier analysis, about 87% or about 30%: the productive usage of most TCR beta V segments. Because they were indistinguishable, some V segments, including TRBV6-2 and TRBV6-3, were excluded.

Healthy people donating bone marrow made up the donors. This CDR3 spans 19 amino acids. Sequenced material: PBMCs. The chain couples TRBV21-1 to TRBJ1-4; TRBD1, as called in the table, went unchecked against the DNA. TRBV21-1 is labeled a pseudogene. The sequence derives from a girl under 10 years old in good health and CMV-seronegative. The CDR3 loop is CASSRGPQSGTGGGEKLFF. The CDR3 coding sequence is TGTGCCAGCAGCCGCGGGCCACAATCAGGGACAGGAGGAGGGGAGAAACTGTTTTTT.